One T cell receptor (beta chain) is described in this entry. This clonotype has at least ten counts. Its antigen remains undetermined. Per-base qualities were not stored, and no clone one base away is much larger. This specimen comes from a study of CD8 T cells in ankylosing spondylitis (TCRdb year 2017). For the study in its entirety: To find TCR variants linked to disease, the study profiled T cell receptor beta repertoires in ankylosing spondylitis patients and healthy donors. The full study cohort comprised 25 ankylosing spondylitis patients and 85 to 120 healthy donors. Peripheral blood was sampled, and synovial fluid was also collected from ankylosing spondylitis patients.

Data came from an Illumina HiSeq 2500. TCR beta libraries were prepared by quantitative 5'-RACE with molecular barcodes. The study's processing was this. Disease-linked TCR variants were identified with a new computational method built on a probabilistic model of VDJ rearrangement. The public reads were reprocessed in TCRdb via fastp at Q25 and MiXCR, keeping in-frame beta chains. Here each entry gathers all rows of one CDR3 protein and keeps the most common genes and DNA. The V and J calls here are based on TCRdb, not the publication. Counted in this sample were about 240,000 distinct CDR3 sequences; roughly 8.6% of them appeared once. Around 7% of the sample is in the top ten clones. The full study reports these points: In peripheral blood, the disease-linked clones were found at relatively low frequencies and had a CD8+ phenotype. Some motif variants were previously reported in synovial fluid and blood of reactive arthritis patients, suggesting common disease-initiation mechanisms. Blood from ankylosing spondylitis patients appeared to be characterized by a TCR beta motif composed of several highly homologous amino acid variants. Significant enrichment of the disease-linked clones was reported in matched synovial fluid samples from ankylosing spondylitis patients.

The junction carries 25 bases between V and J, which are trimmed by 3 bases and 1 base respectively. Via the germline V gene, CDR1 is SGHRS and CDR2 YFSETQ. The CDR3 runs 19 amino acids, cysteine and phenylalanine included. Of the read, only the CDR3 DNA is kept; its 57 bases are in frame from base 1. The source of this sequence is a male donor with ankylosing spondylitis or in good health (not recorded which). The specimen sequenced was blood, either unsorted or a sorted T cell fraction (not recorded which). The V and J genes are TRBV5-1 and TRBJ1-1; TRBD1 is a weak D gene call, 5 bases matching. The encoded CDR3 is CASSSWPGTIGVTNTEAFF. In nucleotide form, the sequence is TGCGCCAGCAGCTCTTGGCCGGGGACCATCGGGGTAACGAACACTGAAGCTTTCTTT.